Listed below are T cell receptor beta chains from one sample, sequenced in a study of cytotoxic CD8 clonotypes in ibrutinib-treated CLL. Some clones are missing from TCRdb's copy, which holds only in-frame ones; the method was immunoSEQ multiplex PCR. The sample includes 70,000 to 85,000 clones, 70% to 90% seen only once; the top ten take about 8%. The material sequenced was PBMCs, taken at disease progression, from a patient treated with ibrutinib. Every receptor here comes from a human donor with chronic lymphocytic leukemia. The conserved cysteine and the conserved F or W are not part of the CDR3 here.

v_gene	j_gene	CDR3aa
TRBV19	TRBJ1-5	ASGGQALRGVSNQPQH
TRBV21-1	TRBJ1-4	ASSKGWTGKANEKLF
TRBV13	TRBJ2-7	ASSLYPGEQY
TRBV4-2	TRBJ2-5	ASSQGIGTSGGLYQETQY
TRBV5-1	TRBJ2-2	ASSSRQGVSTGELF
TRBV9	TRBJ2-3	ASSASGRSMADTQY
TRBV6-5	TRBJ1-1	ASSNPVGEAF
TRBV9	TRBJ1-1	ASSVATGFIEAF
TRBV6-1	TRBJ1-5	ASSVQGNQPQH
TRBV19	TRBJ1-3	ASSTEGGNTIY
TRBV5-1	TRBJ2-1	ASSQYGRASPNEQF
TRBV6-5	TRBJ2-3	ASSYGQNTDTQY
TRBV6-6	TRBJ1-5	ASRTAGTGGQPQH
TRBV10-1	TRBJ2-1	ASSEWLAGEAEQF
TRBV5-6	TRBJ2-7	ASSFRTGSYEQY
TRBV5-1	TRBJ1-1	ASSLGTEAF
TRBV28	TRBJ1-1	ASSYRDRGRNTEAF
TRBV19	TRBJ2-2	ASSLRRGGTGELF
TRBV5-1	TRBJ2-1	ASSFALAGAEQF
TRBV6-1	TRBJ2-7	ASSVGNYEQY
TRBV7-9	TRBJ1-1	ASSLASQLNTEAF
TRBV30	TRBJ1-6	AWSRNSPLH
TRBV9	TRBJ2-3	ASSVGASGEVDTQY
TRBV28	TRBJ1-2	ASSWPQNYGYT
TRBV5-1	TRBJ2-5	ASSLEETQY
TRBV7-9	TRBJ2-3	ASSLPLTDTQY
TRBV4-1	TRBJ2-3	ASSQDPLAGTDTQY
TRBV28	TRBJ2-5	ASSLALRTQY
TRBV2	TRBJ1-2	AGRDGNYGYT
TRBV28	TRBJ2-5	ASSLGLASYQETQY
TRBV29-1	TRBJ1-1	SVVGGGNTEAF
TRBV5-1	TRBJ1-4	ASSGQTNEKLF
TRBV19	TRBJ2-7	ASGPTGLAHEQY
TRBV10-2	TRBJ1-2	ASSKTVDYGYT